The clone carrying this T cell receptor (beta chain) occurred a few times. The antigen is undetermined. TCRdb re-analysed the 5' RACE reads in MiXCR, keeping a single row per CDR3 protein. Here the sample spans approximately 600,000 distinct CDR3 sequences, 7.5% to 10% being singletons. The entry originates in a study of identical twins. Study conclusions and caveats: For out-of-frame alpha sequences shared by twins, low generation probability was in excess. Model-predicted out-of-frame TCR alpha sharing fell below observed values in monozygotic twins. Twins showed weaker excess sharing in their beta out-of-frame sequences.

This CDR3 has 14 amino acids. V shed 5 bases and J 4 bases; nucleotides not matched to a gene: 4. The same specimen was also included in a second study, on yellow fever vaccine responses in identical twins.

Input material: PBMCs. The chain uses TRBV12-3 or TRBV12-4 and TRBJ2-7, with 11 positions matching TRBD2. This clonotype was obtained from a woman aged 18-35 years in good health. This CDR3 is CASSTSGSFYEQYF. CDR3 DNA sequence: TGTGCCAGCAGTACTAGCGGGAGTTTTTACGAGCAGTACTTC.